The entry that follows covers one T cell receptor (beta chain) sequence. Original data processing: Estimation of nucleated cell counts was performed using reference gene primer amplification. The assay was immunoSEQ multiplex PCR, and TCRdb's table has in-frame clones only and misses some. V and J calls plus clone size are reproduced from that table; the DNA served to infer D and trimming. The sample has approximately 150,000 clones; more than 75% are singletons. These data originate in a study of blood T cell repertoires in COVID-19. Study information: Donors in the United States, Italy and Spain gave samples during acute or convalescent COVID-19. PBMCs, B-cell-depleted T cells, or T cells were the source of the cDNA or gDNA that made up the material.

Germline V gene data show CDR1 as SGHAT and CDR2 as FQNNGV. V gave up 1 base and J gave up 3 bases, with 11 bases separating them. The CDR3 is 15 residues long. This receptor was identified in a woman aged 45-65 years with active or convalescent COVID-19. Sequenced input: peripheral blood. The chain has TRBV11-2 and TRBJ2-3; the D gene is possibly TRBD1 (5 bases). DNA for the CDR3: TGTGCCAGCAGCTTAGGGGGCGCCAGGACAGATACGCAGTATTTT. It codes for CASSLGGARTDTQYF.